This T cell receptor beta chain was found in a study of CD8 T cells in Susac syndrome. The multiple sclerosis controls were treatment-naive patients with relapsing-remitting disease that was stable or active. The CD8+ and CD4+ T cells were negatively isolated, with the TEMRA cells enriched by FACS. General study points: Only a relatively small number of individuals were included in the TCR sequencing and HLA analysis.

This clonotype has just one count. Antigen specificity is unknown. RNA, at about 0.5 to 1 ug, was reverse transcribed with random hexamers. MiXCR was run by TCRdb on the immunoSEQ multiplex PCR reads, yielding one entry per CDR3 protein. Altogether over 300,000 distinct CDR3 sequences are present, just over 90% being singletons, with the ten largest covering about 0.063%. The sample taken for sequencing was CD4+ T cells from PBMCs. This receptor was identified in a human donor with multiple sclerosis.

DNA of the CDR3: TGTGCCAGCAGGAGGGGTGAAAACCAAGAGACCCAGTACTTC. Translation gives CASRRGENQETQYF. The chain uses TRBV2 and TRBJ2-5; D might be TRBD1 or TRBD2, each matching 5 bases. CDR1 is SNHLY, CDR2 FYNNEI, per germline. V was clipped by 6 bases and J by 0 bases, with 11 bases between them. CDR3 size: 14 residues.